The source of this T cell receptor beta chain is a study of blood T cells in healthy people across ages. A second about 6 to 12 cycle PCR used barcoded and J-beta primers. TCRdb ran MiXCR on the 5' RACE reads and lists one entry per CDR3 protein. The sample has 1.8 million or so distinct CDR3 sequences, around 42% seen once. Broader study findings: The CMV status of each donor remained undetermined, and this could have confounded shifts in expanded clonotypes.

The donors, all healthy, were Caucasians living in Russia, aged about 6 to 100. The table lists this clonotype with a few counts. Its antigen is still unknown. V lost 1 base to trimming and J lost 7 bases, with 11 bases between them. Germline lookup yields CDR1 MDHEN and CDR2 SYDVKM. The CDR3 loop spans 14 amino acids. The chain couples TRBV28 to TRBJ1-5; D is undetermined. The sequence derives from a human donor in good health. Material: blood. The CDR3 here is CASSLSRERQPQHF. CDR3 sequence (DNA): TGTGCCAGCAGTTTATCAAGGGAACGACAGCCCCAGCATTTT.